Reported below is one TCR beta chain. Its antigen is not known. CDR1 is KGHSH, CDR2 LQKENI, per germline. The CDR3 totals 14 residues. The junction had 3 bases not matched to a gene; V was cut back by 5 bases and J by 2 bases. The data were taken from a study of radiotherapy plus CTLA-4 blockade in lung cancer. Study results and limitations: Expansion in blood of tumor-derived TCR clones was seen after radiotherapy plus ipilimumab.

Clones were sequenced by immunoSEQ multiplex PCR, and TCRdb holds only the in-frame ones, with some missing. The sample lists 75,000 to 80,000 clones, 85% to 90% seen once, with 0.85% to 0.95% in the top ten. Specimen: peripheral blood, collected from a patient treated with radiotherapy plus ipilimumab. The V and J genes are TRBV18 and TRBJ1-2, with TRBD1 identical over 9 bases. The sequence derives from a human donor with non-small cell lung cancer who had stable disease on radiotherapy plus ipilimumab. CDR3 residues: CASSSGQGNYGYTF. As DNA, the CDR3 is TGTGCCAGCTCATCGGGACAGGGAAACTATGGCTACACCTTC. The whole variable domain, remainder taken from reference TRBV18 and TRBJ1-2, is NAGVMQNPRHLVRRRGQEARLRCSPMKGHSHVYWYRQLPEEGLKFMVYLQKENIIDESGMPKERFSAEFPKEGPSILRIQQVVRGDSAAYFCASSSGQGNYGYTFGSGTRLTVV.